This T cell receptor (beta chain) was profiled in a study of beta chain features in type 1 diabetes. Expressed TCRB transcripts were sequenced after all isolated RNA was converted to cDNA. The data were produced by immunoSEQ multiplex PCR, yet TCRdb's version contains in-frame clones alone and is incomplete. The sample has 310,000 or so clones, roughly a tenth seen once; the top ten hold over 0.95%. Germline CDR1 SGDLS, CDR2 YYNGEE. V lost 3 bases and J 9 bases, leaving 16 bases between the germline ends. The CDR3 is 15 residues long. Notes on this clone: Its specificity is unknown.

General study findings and limits: A pattern of fewer insertions and more deletions at VDJ junctions was seen in type 1 diabetes patients. Researchers report that Type 1 diabetes patients had moderately but significantly shorter TCRB CDR3s across all four CD4+ subsets.

The V gene is TRBV9, the J gene TRBJ1-6; tentatively, D is TRBD1 (5 bases). The sequenced sample consisted of central memory CD4+ T cells from blood. This TCR came from a man in his thirties or forties with type 1 diabetes. CDR3 in DNA: TGTGCCAGCAGCGGGGACGGCTTTAGCGGTTCACCCCTCCACTTT. This translates into CASSGDGFSGSPLHF. The whole variable domain, filled in from reference TRBV9 and TRBJ1-6, reads DSGVTQTPKHLITATGQRVTLRCSPRSGDLSVYWYQQSLDQGLQFLIQYYNGEERAKGNILERFSAQQFPDLHSELNLSSLELGDSALYFCASSGDGFSGSPLHFGNGTRLTVT.